These 21 T cell receptor beta chains came from one sample sequenced in a study of CD4 T cells in relation to SARS-CoV-2 and coronaviruses. Unexposed donor CD4+ T cells date from 2011-2018, before the COVID-19 pandemic. The cells were cultured for roughly 11 days before CD4+ T cells were isolated. TCRdb's copy holds only in-frame clones and misses some; the assay was immunoSEQ multiplex PCR. The data show 16,000 or so clones, 80% to 85% seen once. These receptors lack a known antigen. Sequenced input: CD4+ T cells from PBMCs, cultured in vitro. These receptors were taken from a human donor in good health.

The chain carries TRBV25-1 and TRBJ2-5; the D gene is possibly TRBD1 (6 bases). This CDR3 contains 13 residues. V lost 6 bases to trimming and J lost 1 base, with 9 bases between them. The germline gives CDR1 MGHDK, CDR2 SYGVNS. The CDR3 protein is CASSWTAQETQYF. The CDR3 bases are TGTGCCAGCAGCTGGACAGCCCAAGAGACCCAGTACTTC.

This chain links TRBV18 with TRBJ2-7; TRBD2 matches 7 bases. Per germline, CDR1 KGHSH and CDR2 LQKENI. V shed 6 bases and J 0 bases; nucleotides not matched to a gene: 11. This CDR3 comprises 16 residues. This CDR3 reads CASSHDLAVNSYEQYF. The DNA for the CDR3 is TGTGCCAGCTCCCACGATCTAGCGGTCAACTCCTACGAGCAGTACTTC. Using reference TRBV18 and TRBJ2-7 for the parts outside the CDR3, the full variable domain is NAGVMQNPRHLVRRRGQEARLRCSPMKGHSHVYWYRQLPEEGLKFMVYLQKENIIDESGMPKERFSAEFPKEGPSILRIQQVVRGDSAAYFCASSHDLAVNSYEQYFGPGTRLTVT.

Only a few counts were recorded for this clone. The rearrangement joins TRBV19 to TRBJ1-5; D is undetermined. CDR3 length: 11 residues. The V and J ends lost 6 bases and 9 bases respectively, with 9 bases between them. CDR1 and CDR2 (germline): LNHDA, SQIVND (reference sequence). The CDR3 DNA is TGTGCCAGTAGCTCTGCCGGGCCCCAGCATTTT. It encodes CASSSAGPQHF.

The chain carries TRBV4-2 and TRBJ2-5; no firm D call. V lost 0 bases to trimming and J lost 1 base, with 9 bases between them. Germline CDR1 reads LGHNA; CDR2 reads YNFKEQ. The CDR3 runs 15 residues. As DNA, the CDR3 is TGTGCCAGCAGCCAAGATTACGGCGGCCAAGAGACCCAGTACTTC. Translated, it gives CASSQDYGGQETQYF.

The chain joins TRBV6-5 to TRBJ1-4, with 8 bases fitting TRBD1. In germline, CDR1 is MNHEY, CDR2 SVGAGI. The CDR3 consists of 10 residues. J gave up 15 bases and V 10 bases, and 7 bases lay outside the gene matches. The CDR3 DNA is TGTGCCACCCCGACAGGGGAAGTGTTTTTT. As protein: CATPTGEVFF.

The rearrangement uses TRBV7-3 and TRBJ2-1; D unclear. CDR1 and CDR2 from the germline V gene are SGHTA and FQGTGA. The length of the CDR3 is 12 residues. Trimming took off 5 bases at V and 8 bases at J, with 10 bases between the two ends. Here the CDR3 reads CASSPGSYEQFF. CDR3 in DNA: TGTGCCAGCAGCCCAGGATCCTATGAGCAGTTCTTC.

Notes on this clone: In the same sample, other DNA sequences code for this CDR3. The DNA for the CDR3 is TGTGCCAGCAGTGACTCCAGCTCTGGGGCCAACGTCCTGACTTTC. Its translation is CASSDSSSGANVLTF. The V gene is TRBV6-4, the J gene TRBJ2-6, with D hard to call. The germline CDR1 and CDR2 sequences are MRHNA and SNTAGT. This CDR3 comprises 15 residues. The V end was cut by 0 bases, the J end by 0 bases, with 3 bases between.

This clone was picked up one time. The chain is built from TRBV5-1 and TRBJ2-7; TRBD2 agrees at 11 bases. The CDR3 is made up of 14 amino acids. V lost 2 bases, J lost 7 bases, and 5 bases stayed unmatched. Germline CDR1 is SGHRS and CDR2 is YFSETQ. The CDR3 nucleotides read TGCGCCAGCAGCTTCGGGACTAGCGGTTTGGAGCAGTACTTC. Encoded protein: CASSFGTSGLEQYF.

This chain connects TRBV5-1 to TRBJ2-2; D gene uncertain. The CDR3 is 12 amino acids. Trimming removed 2 bases from V and 2 bases from J, with 1 base in between. Germline V CDR1 and CDR2: SGHRS, YFSETQ. Here the CDR3 reads CASSLNTGELFF. Here the CDR3 DNA reads TGCGCCAGCAGCTTAAACACCGGGGAGCTGTTTTTT.

The chain is built from TRBV7-9 and TRBJ2-2; TRBD2 agrees at 10 bases. The V gene's germline CDR1 is SEHNR and CDR2 FQNEAQ (reference sequence). The CDR3 covers 17 residues. Trimming removed 5 bases from V and 1 base from J; junction bases left unmatched: 7. The CDR3 DNA sequence: TGTGCCAGCAGCAATAGCGGGAGGTTAGGGAACACCGGGGAGCTGTTTTTT. Amino acids: CASSNSGRLGNTGELFF.

The V and J genes are TRBV5-1 and TRBJ2-7; 10 bases match TRBD1. The ends lost 4 bases at V and 3 bases at J; junction bases unmatched: 7. The CDR3 runs 15 residues. The germline CDR1 and CDR2 sequences are SGHRS and YFSETQ. The CDR3 reads CASSRMGQGSYEQYF. Here the CDR3 DNA reads TGCGCCAGCAGCCGCATGGGACAGGGGAGCTACGAGCAGTACTTC.

This chain links TRBV5-1 with TRBJ1-3; no clear D gene. In germline, CDR1 is SGHRS, CDR2 YFSETQ. The CDR3 spans 14 residues. Trimming removed 2 bases from V and 2 bases from J, with 8 bases in between. CDR3 sequence (DNA): TGCGCCAGCAGCTTATCGGGAACTGGAAACACCATATATTTT. This gives the protein CASSLSGTGNTIYF.

V usage is TRBV28 and J usage is TRBJ1-2, with D unclear. The CDR3 covers 13 residues. In germline, CDR1 is MDHEN, CDR2 SYDVKM. V was cut by 2 bases and J by 7 bases, with 11 bases left in between. This CDR3 reads CASSLVGSRGYTF. CDR3 sequence (DNA): TGTGCCAGCAGTTTAGTAGGATCCCGTGGCTACACCTTC.

The chain uses TRBV15 and TRBJ2-5, with D maybe TRBD2 (6 bases). Trimming took off 1 base at V and 1 base at J, with 13 bases between the two ends. The CDR3 has 16 amino acids. The germline CDR1 and CDR2 sequences are LNHNV and YYDKDF (reference sequence). The CDR3 loop is CATSRVGAGPQETQYF. The CDR3 bases are TGTGCCACCAGCAGAGTCGGGGCGGGACCCCAAGAGACCCAGTACTTC.

The J gene is TRBJ1-5, the V gene TRBV19; 9 nucleotides match TRBD1. The CDR3 loop spans 16 amino acids. With 6 bases clipped from V and 7 bases from J, the junction kept 13 bases outside the gene matches. Looked up from germline, CDR1 is LNHDA and CDR2 is SQIVND (reference sequence). For the CDR3, the DNA is TGTGCCAGTAGATGGGGACAGGGCCGATCAGGACAGCCCCAGCATTTT. This codes for CASRWGQGRSGQPQHF.

As DNA, the CDR3 is TGTGCCAGCAGCCCGACAGGGGGCACAGATACGCAGTATTTT. Translating gives CASSPTGGTDTQYF. The chain joins TRBV6-2 or TRBV6-3 to TRBJ2-3; 8 nucleotides match TRBD1. The junction had 3 bases not matched to a gene; V was cut back by 6 bases and J by 1 base. The CDR3 covers 14 residues. CDR1 MNHEY and CDR2 SVGEGT come from the germline V gene.

The chain employs TRBV10-3 and TRBJ2-2; no clear D gene. Trimming took 0 bases from V and 0 from J, leaving 2 bases between them. Germline V lookup: CDR1 ENHRY, CDR2 SYGVKD. The CDR3 consists of 14 residues. CDR3 protein: CAISESPNTGELFF. In DNA form, the CDR3 reads TGTGCCATCAGTGAGTCCCCGAACACCGGGGAGCTGTTTTTT.

Only a few counts were recorded for this clone. This chain uses TRBV9 with TRBJ2-2; a weak D match, TRBD1 (8 bases). The CDR3 length is 15 residues. The V end was cut by 4 bases, the J end by 5 bases, with 15 bases between. CDR1 and CDR2 (germline): SGDLS, YYNGEE. CDR3 bases: TGTGCCAGCAGCTCCAGGGGGCGGGAGACCGGGGAGCTGTTTTTT. Translation gives CASSSRGRETGELFF.

The chain is built from TRBV29-1 and TRBJ2-5, with TRBD2 matching 7 bases. V was pared by 4 bases and J by 3 bases, with 5 bases of the junction left unmatched. The CDR3 contains 13 residues. Germline CDR1 and CDR2: SQVTM and ANQGSEA. The CDR3: CSVGWGGKETQYF. Here the CDR3 DNA reads TGCAGCGTTGGATGGGGAGGGAAAGAGACCCAGTACTTC.

The J gene is TRBJ1-4, the V gene TRBV3-1 (or the pseudogene TRBV3-2); the D gene is possibly TRBD1 (5 bases). Trimming removed 3 bases at V and 8 bases at J, with 13 bases between. The germline V gene encodes CDR1 LGHDT and CDR2 YNNKEL (reference sequence). This CDR3 region has 14 residues. The CDR3 bases are TGTGCCAGCAGCCATGGTGGGGGTACGGAAAAACTGTTTTTT. Protein: CASSHGGGTEKLFF.

This clone was picked up a small number of times. The V gene is TRBV27, the J gene TRBJ2-7; 7 bases are shared with TRBD1. The CDR3 spans 14 residues. V was clipped by 2 bases and J by 0 bases; unmatched bases: 1. CDR1 is MNHEY, CDR2 SMNVEV, per germline (reference sequence). In DNA form, the CDR3 reads TGTGCCAGCAGTTTACAGGGGGACTCCTACGAGCAGTACTTC. This codes for CASSLQGDSYEQYF.